These T cell receptor beta chains were read from a single sample in a study of siplizumab effects on memory and regulatory T cells. The repertoire was sequenced with immunoSEQ multiplex PCR; TCRdb's copy has only in-frame clones and lacks some. The sample shows about 100,000 clones, around 92% of them seen only once. The sequenced material came from CD4+ T cells sorted from blood. These receptor sequences come from a human donor in good health. Some clones in this sample may be carry-over from other donors' samples. Both conserved end residues are part of each CDR3. A D gene is named only where the DNA matches it firmly. The size field is filled for only some rows; it gives once, few, many or a size class.

TRBV5-8,.,TRBJ2-7,.,CASSFGSYEQYF,TGTGCCAGCAGCTTTGGTTCCTACGAGCAGTACTTC
TRBV5-5,.,TRBJ2-2,TRBD2,CASSPRGGFGTGELFF,TGTGCCAGCAGCCCACGGGGGGGTTTTGGGACCGGGGAGCTGTTTTTT
TRBV19,.,TRBJ1-3,.,CASSMRGRSGNTIYF,TGTGCCAGTAGTATGAGAGGACGTTCTGGAAACACCATATATTTT
TRBV19,.,TRBJ2-5,.,CASSDRETQYF,TGTGCCAGTAGTGACAGGGAGACCCAGTACTTC
TRBV7-8,.,TRBJ1-1,.,CASSFRPQNTEAFF,TGTGCCAGCAGCTTCCGGCCCCAGAACACTGAAGCTTTCTTT
TRBV7-9,.,TRBJ2-7,.,CASSFSREDPSYEQYF,TGTGCCAGCAGCTTCTCGCGGGAAGACCCCTCCTACGAGCAGTACTTC
TRBV6-6,.,TRBJ2-1,.,CASSRQAYNEQFF,TGTGCCAGCAGCCGACAGGCGTACAATGAGCAGTTCTTC
TRBV29-1,.,TRBJ1-2,.,CSVRQTSVGYTF,TGCAGCGTCAGACAAACTTCTGTTGGCTACACCTTC
TRBV6-1,.,TRBJ2-3,.,CASHPGGGGTDTQYF,TGTGCCAGCCATCCGGGTGGGGGCGGCACAGATACGCAGTATTTT
TRBV5-1,.,TRBJ2-2,.,CASSSIDRNTGELFF,TGCGCCAGCAGCTCGATCGACAGAAACACCGGGGAGCTGTTTTTT
TRBV5-4,.,TRBJ2-2,TRBD2,CASSLGTSGPNTGELFF,TGTGCCAGCAGCTTGGGGACTAGCGGACCTAACACCGGGGAGCTGTTTTTT
TRBV6-1,few,TRBJ2-2,.,CASSEAGVPITGELFF,TGTGCCAGCAGTGAAGCGGGAGTTCCAATCACCGGGGAGCTGTTTTTT